This entry lists 28 T cell receptor beta chains sequenced from one sample in a study of blood T cell repertoires in COVID-19. Some clones are missing from TCRdb's copy, which holds only in-frame ones; the method was immunoSEQ multiplex PCR. Altogether tens of thousands of clones are present, approximately 90% being singletons, with the ten largest covering around 10%. Material: peripheral blood. The source of these receptors is a human donor with active COVID-19. The donor label of this sample is uncertain.

The V gene is TRBV5-1, the J gene TRBJ2-7; 15 bases are shared with TRBD2. Germline V gives CDR1 SGHRS, CDR2 YFSETQ. The trim removed 5 bases at V and 7 bases at J, leaving 4 bases unmatched. The CDR3 length is 14 residues. For the CDR3, the DNA is TGCGCCAGCAGTGGACTAGCGGGAGGGCGTGAGCAGTACTTC. Protein sequence: CASSGLAGGREQYF.

The V call is TRBV19, the J call TRBJ2-2; 7 bases fit TRBD2. Germline-derived CDR1 and CDR2 are LNHDA and SQIVND (reference sequence). V was pared by 7 bases and J by 3 bases, with 14 bases of the junction left unmatched. The CDR3 runs to 17 residues. The CDR3 region is CASMRDRRGIDTGELFF. DNA of the CDR3: TGTGCCAGTATGAGGGACCGGCGGGGGATCGACACCGGGGAGCTGTTTTTT.

As concerns this clone: The same CDR3 arises from other DNA sequences in this sample as well. The V gene is TRBV27, the J gene TRBJ2-7; TRBD1 agrees at 7 bases. Germline CDR1 MNHEY, CDR2 SMNVEV (reference sequence). The CDR3 consists of 12 residues. Trimming at V came to 5 bases and at J to 4 bases, leaving 2 bases not matched to a gene. The CDR3 nucleotides read TGTGCCAGCAGTCTGACAGGGTACGAGCAGTACTTC. Translating gives CASSLTGYEQYF.

This clone was seen just once. The chain is built from TRBV19 and TRBJ2-1, with 7 bases matching TRBD2. V shed 0 bases, J shed 0 bases, and the junction held 5 bases outside the gene matches. The CDR3 loop spans 17 amino acids. The germline V gene has CDR1 LNHDA and CDR2 SQIVND (reference sequence). The CDR3 DNA reads TGTGCCAGTAGTATAGATTTGGCTAGCGGCTCCTACAATGAGCAGTTCTTC. This gives the protein CASSIDLASGSYNEQFF. The full variable domain, rest sourced from reference TRBV19 and TRBJ2-1, is DGGITQSPKYLFRKEGQNVTLSCEQNLNHDAMYWYRQDPGQGLRLIYYSQIVNDFQKGDIAEGYSVSREKKESFPLTVTSAQKNPTAFYLCASSIDLASGSYNEQFFGPGTRLTVL.

The sample holds one count of this clone. The chain has TRBV5-1 and TRBJ2-7, with D perhaps matching TRBD1 (6 bases). CDR1 is SGHRS and CDR2 is YFSETQ in the germline V gene. V was pared by 3 bases and J by 6 bases, with 19 bases between. The length of the CDR3 is 15 residues. CDR3 in amino acids: CASSSQTGTLSEQYF. Written as DNA, the CDR3 is TGCGCCAGCAGCTCCCAAACGGGGACATTATCCGAGCAGTACTTC.

The gene calls are TRBV24-1 and TRBJ2-5; 11 bases are shared with TRBD2. J lost 0 bases, V lost 1 base, and 3 bases had no gene match. The CDR3 totals 17 residues. From germline, CDR1 is KGHDR and CDR2 SFDVKD. CDR3 sequence reads: CATSDLTSGGDQETQYF. CDR3 coding DNA: TGTGCCACCAGTGATTTAACTAGCGGGGGAGACCAAGAGACCCAGTACTTC.

The V call is TRBV9, the J call TRBJ1-6; possible D gene TRBD1, 6 bases. CDR3 length equals 16 residues. The V gene's germline CDR1 is SGDLS and CDR2 YYNGEE. V was shortened by 4 bases and J by 6 bases, with 17 bases between the two germline ends. The CDR3 protein is CASSREDSNFNSPLHF. The CDR3 coding sequence is TGTGCCAGCAGCCGCGAGGACAGTAACTTTAATTCACCCCTCCACTTT.

The J gene is TRBJ2-7, the V gene TRBV3-1 (or the pseudogene TRBV3-2), with TRBD1 matching over 7 bases. The CDR3 is 14 residues long. Trimming at V came to 3 bases and at J to 2 bases, leaving 4 bases not matched to a gene. CDR1 is LGHDT and CDR2 is YNNKEL in the germline V gene (reference sequence). The CDR3 spells CASSQNRGAYEQYF. Written as DNA, the CDR3 is TGTGCCAGCAGCCAGAACAGGGGTGCCTACGAGCAGTACTTC.

The rearrangement links TRBV28 to TRBJ2-6; D is perhaps TRBD1 (5 bases). Trimming removed 4 bases at V and 5 bases at J, with 12 bases between. CDR1 is MDHEN and CDR2 is SYDVKM in the germline V gene. The CDR3 runs 15 residues. The CDR3 coding sequence is TGTGCCAGCAGTTCCCCAGGGATAAGGGCCAACGTCCTGACTTTC. Protein product: CASSSPGIRANVLTF.

This clone came up once. V gene TRBV5-6 combines with J gene TRBJ2-7; D uncertain. The CDR3 consists of 14 residues. CDR1 SGHDT and CDR2 YYEEEE come from the germline V gene. Trimming took 4 bases from V and 1 from J, leaving 12 bases between them. The CDR3 reads CASSPLLNSYEQYF. The DNA of the CDR3 is TGTGCCAGCAGCCCCCTCTTAAATTCCTACGAGCAGTACTTC.

The chain uses TRBV24-1 and TRBJ2-1; possibly TRBD2 for D (6 bases). V lost 7 bases and J lost 6, with 18 bases in between. This CDR3 comprises 15 residues. The germline V gene has CDR1 KGHDR and CDR2 SFDVKD. CDR3 nucleotides: TGTGCCACCAGCGGTCTAGCGTTTGGACCCAATGAGCAGTTCTTC. It is translated as CATSGLAFGPNEQFF.

This clone was detected only a few times. The rearrangement links TRBV2 to TRBJ2-2; TRBD2 aligns across 7 bases. The length of the CDR3 is 16 residues. The V gene end was trimmed by 6 bases and the J gene end by 1 base; junction bases not matched to a gene: 8. Germline V CDR1 and CDR2: SNHLY, FYNNEI. The CDR3 spells CASRGWLAVNTGELFF. CDR3 in DNA: TGTGCCAGCAGAGGGTGGCTAGCGGTGAACACCGGGGAGCTGTTTTTT.

V usage is TRBV5-1 and J usage is TRBJ2-7; 8 bases match TRBD2. The CDR3 spans 16 residues. Germline trimming cut 2 bases from V and 2 bases from J; bases unmatched to any gene: 9. Per the germline V gene, CDR1 is SGHRS and CDR2 is YFSETQ. For the CDR3, the DNA is TGCGCCAGCAGCTTTAGCCCAACTAGCGGCCCCTACGAGCAGTACTTC. Encoded protein: CASSFSPTSGPYEQYF.

For the CDR3, the DNA is TGCGCCAGCAGCTCTAGCGGGGCCTACAATGAGCAGTTCTTC. It encodes CASSSSGAYNEQFF. The chain is built from TRBV5-1 and TRBJ2-1, with 9 bases that match TRBD2. The CDR3 loop spans 14 amino acids. V lost 3 bases, J lost 2 bases, and 0 bases stayed unmatched. Germline CDR1 is SGHRS and CDR2 is YFSETQ.

This chain uses TRBV7-2 with TRBJ1-2, with 8 bases lining up with TRBD1. Trimming took 5 bases from V and 6 from J; bases not matched to a gene: 5. The CDR3 runs 13 residues. Germline V gene lookup returns CDR1 SGHTA and CDR2 FQGNSA. This chain's CDR3 is CASSLIQGDGYTF. Written as DNA, the CDR3 is TGTGCCAGCAGCCTCATACAGGGGGATGGCTACACCTTC. Variable domain in full (rest from reference TRBV7-2 and TRBJ1-2): GAGVSQSPSNKVTEKGKDVELRCDPISGHTALYWYRQSLGQGLEFLIYFQGNSAPDKSGLPSDRFSAERTGGSVSTLTIQRTQQEDSAVYLCASSLIQGDGYTFGSGTRLTVV.

This chain joins TRBV19 and TRBJ2-1, with D perhaps TRBD2 (6 bases). Germline CDR1 and CDR2: LNHDA and SQIVND (reference sequence). V was clipped by 2 bases and J by 0 bases, with 14 bases between them. The CDR3 is made up of 17 amino acids. The CDR3, as DNA: TGTGCCAGTAGTATACAAAGGAGGGCAGACTCCTACAATGAGCAGTTCTTC. Amino acid sequence: CASSIQRRADSYNEQFF.

The genes are TRBV4-3 and TRBJ1-6, with no clear D. The CDR3 is 14 residues long. Looked up from germline, CDR1 is LGHNA and CDR2 is YSLEER. The V end was cut by 2 bases, the J end by 12 bases, with 14 bases between. CDR3: CASSQRREALPLHF. The CDR3 DNA reads TGCGCCAGCAGCCAACGGAGGGAAGCTTTACCCCTCCACTTT.

The chain recombines TRBV21-1 with TRBJ2-1; the table names TRBD2, a call not compared with the DNA. TRBV21-1 is a known pseudogene. The CDR3 is made up of 18 amino acids. The CDR3 protein is CASSKVIGGSFVGNEQFF. In DNA form, the CDR3 reads TGTGCCAGCAGCAAAGTCATAGGCGGGAGTTTTGTGGGCAATGAGCAGTTCTTC.

This clone was counted a single time. V and J are TRBV27 and TRBJ2-3; TRBD2 aligns across 11 bases. The germline V gene has CDR1 MNHEY and CDR2 SMNVEV (reference sequence). CDR3 length equals 17 residues. V lost 5 bases and J lost 2; bases outside the gene matches: 9. The CDR3 here is CASSSPGTSGYTDTQYF. DNA for the CDR3: TGTGCCAGCAGTAGTCCCGGGACTAGCGGATACACAGATACGCAGTATTTT.

V is TRBV12-3 or TRBV12-4 and J is TRBJ1-2, with unresolved D. The V gene lost 3 bases and the J gene lost 0 bases, with 5 bases spanning the gap. This CDR3 has 13 amino acids. In DNA, the CDR3 is TGTGCCAGCAGTTTCGGTGCTAACTATGGCTACACCTTC. Protein: CASSFGANYGYTF.

This chain connects TRBV7-9 to TRBJ2-7; weak D call: TRBD1 (5 bases). Trimming cost V 2 bases and J 2 bases, with 7 bases left between them. Germline CDR1 and CDR2: SEHNR and FQNEAQ (reference sequence). This CDR3 has 13 amino acids. Here the CDR3 DNA reads TGTGCCAGCAGCTTAACAGGAGCCTACGAGCAGTACTTC. Its translation is CASSLTGAYEQYF.

The chain uses TRBV27 and TRBJ2-7, with D perhaps matching TRBD2 (5 bases). This CDR3 is built from 13 residues. Germline V gene sequence: CDR1 MNHEY, CDR2 SMNVEV (reference sequence). Trimming pared 8 bases from V and 4 bases from J, leaving 15 bases between. The CDR3 is CASGLSPVYEQYF. CDR3 in DNA: TGTGCCAGCGGACTTAGCCCGGTTTACGAGCAGTACTTC.

For the CDR3, the DNA is TGCGCCAGCAGCTTGGCTCTAGGGACTAGCGGGAGAAAAGTCGGGGACAATGAGCAGTTCTTC. As protein: CASSLALGTSGRKVGDNEQFF. J is TRBJ2-1 and V is TRBV5-1; 14 bases are shared with TRBD2. There are 21 residues in the CDR3. Germline CDR1 SGHRS, CDR2 YFSETQ. The V gene end was trimmed by 0 bases and the J gene end by 5 bases; junction bases not matched to a gene: 16.

The chain recombines TRBV6-6 with TRBJ1-1, with TRBD1 matching 7 bases. Germline assignment: CDR1 MNHNY and CDR2 SVGAGI (reference sequence). The CDR3 consists of 14 residues. V was clipped by 7 bases and J by 3 bases; unmatched bases: 8. The CDR3 nucleotides read TGTGCCAGCAATAAGGGGGCTGGATACACTGAAGCTTTCTTT. Translating gives CASNKGAGYTEAFF.

Only a few counts were recorded for this clone. This rearrangement joins TRBV5-6 to TRBJ1-4, with a tentative D call TRBD1 (6 bases). This CDR3 comprises 17 residues. Germline values: CDR1 SGHDT, CDR2 YYEEEE. The germline V and J ends were trimmed by 2 bases and 0 bases, with 14 bases remaining between them. The CDR3 DNA reads TGTGCCAGCAGCTTTGCAGGGGCTCTTTCAACTAATGAAAAACTGTTTTTT. Translating it yields CASSFAGALSTNEKLFF.

The chain combines TRBV12-3 or TRBV12-4 with TRBJ1-5; weak D call: TRBD1 (6 bases). Trimming removed 5 bases from V and 5 bases from J, with 10 bases in between. There are 13 residues in the CDR3. CDR3 bases: TGTGCCAGCAGTCCCCACAGGGATCAGCCCCAGCATTTT. Translated, it gives CASSPHRDQPQHF.

The V call is TRBV19, the J call TRBJ2-2, with 11 bases matching TRBD1. Germline CDR1 is LNHDA and CDR2 is SQIVND (reference sequence). Trimming took 4 bases from V and 10 from J; bases not matched to a gene: 8. This CDR3 has 15 residues. CDR3 amino acids: CASSSRTGGSEELFF. The DNA for the CDR3 is TGTGCCAGTAGTAGCAGGACAGGGGGCTCTGAGGAGCTGTTTTTT.

The chain couples TRBV5-1 to TRBJ2-2; TRBD2 matches 7 bases. Germline trimming cut 3 bases from V and 1 base from J; bases unmatched to any gene: 3. The CDR3 spans 15 residues. Germline CDR1 is SGHRS and CDR2 is YFSETQ. The CDR3 loop is CASSSGGWNTGELFF. Here the CDR3 DNA reads TGCGCCAGCAGCTCGGGAGGATGGAACACCGGGGAGCTGTTTTTT.